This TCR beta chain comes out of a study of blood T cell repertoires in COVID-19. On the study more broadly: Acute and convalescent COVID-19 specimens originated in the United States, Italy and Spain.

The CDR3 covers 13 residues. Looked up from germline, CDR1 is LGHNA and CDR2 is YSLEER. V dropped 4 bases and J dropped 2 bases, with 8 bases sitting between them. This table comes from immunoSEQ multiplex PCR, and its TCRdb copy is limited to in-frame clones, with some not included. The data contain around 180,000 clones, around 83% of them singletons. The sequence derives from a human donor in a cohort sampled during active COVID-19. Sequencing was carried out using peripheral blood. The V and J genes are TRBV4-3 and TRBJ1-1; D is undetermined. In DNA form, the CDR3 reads TGCGCCAGCAGCCCAGAGAGAAACACTGAAGCTTTCTTT. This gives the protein CASSPERNTEAFF.